Listed here is a single T cell receptor beta chain. Its antigen is undetermined. The CDR3 consists of 12 residues. The V gene lost 4 bases and the J gene lost 3 bases, with 7 bases spanning the gap. Germline V CDR1 and CDR2: MNHEY, SMNVEV (reference sequence). The sample originates from a study of OX40 agonist ivuxolimab in advanced cancers. Whole-study findings and limits: On average, CD8+ T cells had more expanded clones than CD4+. The authors did not determine the antigen specificity of the expanded peripheral T cells.

Researchers took blood at baseline, on cycle 4 day 1, and on cycle 7 day 1. The assay was immunoSEQ multiplex PCR, and TCRdb's table has in-frame clones only and misses some. This table has approximately 94,000 clones, more than 90% appearing once. This chain connects TRBV27 to TRBJ2-7; D is uncertain. Sequencing was performed on CD4+ or CD8+ T cells sorted from blood, taken in a trial of the OX40 agonist ivuxolimab. This TCR came from an adult with an advanced solid tumor such as melanoma, head and neck, liver or kidney cancer. CDR3 in DNA: TGTGCCAGCAGTTCAATGAACTACGAGCAGTACTTC. It encodes CASSSMNYEQYF.